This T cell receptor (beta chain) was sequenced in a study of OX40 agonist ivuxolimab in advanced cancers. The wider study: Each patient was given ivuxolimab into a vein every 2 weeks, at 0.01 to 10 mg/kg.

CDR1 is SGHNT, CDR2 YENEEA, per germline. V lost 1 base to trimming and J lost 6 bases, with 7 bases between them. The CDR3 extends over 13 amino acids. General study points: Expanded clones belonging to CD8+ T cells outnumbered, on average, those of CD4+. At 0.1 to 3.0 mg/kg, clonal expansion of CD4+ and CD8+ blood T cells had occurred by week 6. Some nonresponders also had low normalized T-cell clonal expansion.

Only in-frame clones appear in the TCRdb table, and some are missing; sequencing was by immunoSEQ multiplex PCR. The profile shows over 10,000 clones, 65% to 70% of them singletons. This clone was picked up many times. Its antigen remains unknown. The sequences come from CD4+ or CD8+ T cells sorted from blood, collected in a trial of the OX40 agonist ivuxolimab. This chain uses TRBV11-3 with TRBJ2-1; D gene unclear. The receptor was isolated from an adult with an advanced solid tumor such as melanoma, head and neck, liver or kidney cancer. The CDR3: CASSLGRTNEQFF. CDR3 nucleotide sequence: TGTGCCAGCAGCTTAGGACGGACCAATGAGCAGTTCTTC.